The 13 T cell receptor beta chains in this list originate from one sample, sequenced in a study of CD8 T cells in Susac syndrome. RNA in amounts of about 0.5 to 1 ug was reverse transcribed with random hexamers. TCRdb redid the calling of the immunoSEQ multiplex PCR reads with MiXCR, one entry per CDR3 protein. The sample lists around 81,000 distinct CDR3 sequences, around 94% occurring once. The sequenced material came from CD8+ T cells from PBMCs. These receptors originate from a human donor with Susac syndrome.

The V call is TRBV9, the J call TRBJ2-7; 9 bases fit TRBD2. The CDR3 loop spans 15 amino acids. With V trimmed by 0 bases and J by 4 bases, 5 bases remained unmatched. From germline, CDR1 is SGDLS and CDR2 YYNGEE. CDR3 residues: CASSVGASGIYEQYF. The CDR3 DNA sequence: TGTGCCAGCAGCGTAGGGGCTAGCGGGATATACGAGCAGTACTTC.

J is TRBJ2-1 and V is TRBV27, with a weak D call TRBD2 (5 bases). Trimming removed 3 bases from V and 4 bases from J, with 16 bases in between. This CDR3 has 16 residues. CDR1 is MNHEY and CDR2 is SMNVEV in the germline V gene (reference sequence). The CDR3 spells CASSLVGTRGYNEQFF. The CDR3 DNA reads as TGTGCCAGCAGTTTGGTTGGCACTCGAGGGTACAATGAGCAGTTCTTC.

The genes are TRBV20-1 and TRBJ2-3; the D is unclear. The CDR3 spans 14 residues. V lost 3 bases to trimming and J lost 2 bases, with 12 bases between them. The germline gives CDR1 DFQATT, CDR2 SNEGSKA (reference sequence). CDR3 amino acids: CSARDPYSTDTQYF. In nucleotides, the CDR3 is TGCAGTGCTAGGGACCCCTACTCCACAGATACGCAGTATTTT.

The rearrangement joins TRBV27 to TRBJ1-5, with 9 bases that match TRBD1. With V trimmed by 5 bases and J by 5 bases, 4 bases remained unmatched. This CDR3 region has 14 residues. CDR1 MNHEY and CDR2 SMNVEV come from the germline V gene (reference sequence). The chain's CDR3 is CASSLQGAHQPQHF. CDR3 DNA: TGTGCCAGCAGTCTACAGGGGGCCCATCAGCCCCAGCATTTT.

The chain uses TRBV12-3 or TRBV12-4 and TRBJ1-2; D gene unclear. V lost 5 bases to trimming and J lost 4 bases, with 14 bases between them. The CDR3 loop spans 14 amino acids. In DNA form, the CDR3 reads TGTGCCAGCAGTGGATCGGGCAGGATCTATGGCTACACCTTC. The encoded protein is CASSGSGRIYGYTF.

This chain uses TRBV10-2 with TRBJ1-1, with D hard to call. Trimming left V 8 bases short and J 5 bases short, with 9 bases between. This CDR3 is 11 amino acids long. Per the germline V gene, CDR1 is WSHSY and CDR2 is SAAADI. CDR3 protein: CASLGGTEAFF. CDR3 in DNA: TGCGCCAGCCTGGGAGGGACTGAAGCTTTCTTT.

The rearrangement uses TRBV30 and TRBJ2-7; no definite D call. The V end was cut by 0 bases, the J end by 2 bases, with 8 bases between. The CDR3 length is 13 residues. Germline CDR1 is GTSNPN and CDR2 is SVGIG (reference sequence). CDR3 residues: CAWSVSRTYEQYF. The CDR3 DNA sequence: TGTGCCTGGAGTGTAAGCAGAACCTACGAGCAGTACTTC.

The genes are TRBV7-9 and TRBJ2-7, with TRBD2 as a possible D gene (7 bases). The CDR3 has 15 residues. V lost 1 base to trimming and J lost 0 bases, with 10 bases between them. CDR1 and CDR2 from the germline V gene are SEHNR and FQNEAQ (reference sequence). Written as DNA, the CDR3 is TGTGCCAGCAGCTTAGTCCGGGGGGCCTCCTACGAGCAGTACTTC. As protein: CASSLVRGASYEQYF.

The J gene is TRBJ2-3, the V gene TRBV27, with 9 bases that match TRBD2. In germline, CDR1 is MNHEY, CDR2 SMNVEV (reference sequence). This CDR3 comprises 14 residues. V lost 6 bases, J lost 4 bases, and 5 bases stayed unmatched. CDR3 region: CASSSWTSADTQYF. CDR3 DNA: TGTGCCAGCAGCTCTTGGACTAGCGCAGATACGCAGTATTTT.

The chain couples TRBV3-1 to TRBJ2-7; D is ambiguous. Trimming left V 1 base short and J 5 bases short, with 21 bases between. The CDR3 has 17 amino acids. Germline CDR1 is LGHDT and CDR2 is YNNKEL (reference sequence). CDR3 DNA: TGTGCCAGCAGCCAAGCTATTCCGGGCCAGAAGGACCACGAGCAGTACTTC. Its translation: CASSQAIPGQKDHEQYF.

The rearrangement links TRBV7-2 to TRBJ2-5; weak D call: TRBD1 (5 bases). V dropped 1 base and J dropped 7 bases, with 16 bases sitting between them. From germline, CDR1 is SGHTA and CDR2 FQGNSA. CDR3 length: 15 residues. DNA of the CDR3: TGTGCCAGCAGCTTAGTGACAGAAGCAAGGGGGACCCAGTACTTC. This codes for CASSLVTEARGTQYF. The whole variable domain, remainder taken from reference TRBV7-2 and TRBJ2-5, is GAGVSQSPSNKVTEKGKDVELRCDPISGHTALYWYRQSLGQGLEFLIYFQGNSAPDKSGLPSDRFSAERTGGSVSTLTIQRTQQEDSAVYLCASSLVTEARGTQYFGPGTRLLVL.

CDR3 coding DNA: TGTGCCAGCAGCCTTAGTGTCAATGAGCAGTTCTTC. This codes for CASSLSVNEQFF. The genes are TRBV3-1 and TRBJ2-1; D remains ambiguous. Germline values: CDR1 LGHDT, CDR2 YNNKEL (reference sequence). There are 12 residues in the CDR3. Trimming left V 4 bases short and J 6 bases short, with 7 bases between.

About this clonotype: One junction end does not reproduce the germline sequence, and a read error may be involved. The chain joins TRBV4-3 to TRBJ1-1, with TRBD1 matching over 8 bases. The CDR3 consists of 13 residues. Germline loops: CDR1 LGHNA, CDR2 YSLEER. The CDR3 DNA sequence: TGCGCCAGCAGCCAAGACCCCGGACAGGGCCTTAACTTT. Translating gives CASSQDPGQGLNF.